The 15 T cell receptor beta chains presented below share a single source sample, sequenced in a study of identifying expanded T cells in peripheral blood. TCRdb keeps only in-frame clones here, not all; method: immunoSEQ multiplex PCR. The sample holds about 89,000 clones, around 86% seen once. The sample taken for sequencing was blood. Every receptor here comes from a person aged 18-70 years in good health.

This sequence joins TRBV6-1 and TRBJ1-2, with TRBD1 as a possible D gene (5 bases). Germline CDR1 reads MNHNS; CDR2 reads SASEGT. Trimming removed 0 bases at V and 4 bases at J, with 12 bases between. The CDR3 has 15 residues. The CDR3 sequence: CASSEAGTVIYGYTF. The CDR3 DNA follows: TGTGCCAGCAGTGAAGCGGGGACTGTCATCTATGGCTACACCTTC.

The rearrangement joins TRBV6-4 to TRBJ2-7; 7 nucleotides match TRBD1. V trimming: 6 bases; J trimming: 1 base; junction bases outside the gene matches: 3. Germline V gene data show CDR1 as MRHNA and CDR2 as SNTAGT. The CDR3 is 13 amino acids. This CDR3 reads CASSGTVSYEQYF. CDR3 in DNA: TGTGCCAGCAGCGGGACAGTTTCCTACGAGCAGTACTTC.

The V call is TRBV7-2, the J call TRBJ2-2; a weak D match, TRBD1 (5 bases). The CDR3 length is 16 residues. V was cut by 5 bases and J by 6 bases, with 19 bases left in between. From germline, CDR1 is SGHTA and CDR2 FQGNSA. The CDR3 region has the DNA TGTGCCAGCAGCCCCTCGACAGCCTCGAAGTCCGGGGAGCTGTTTTTT. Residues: CASSPSTASKSGELFF.

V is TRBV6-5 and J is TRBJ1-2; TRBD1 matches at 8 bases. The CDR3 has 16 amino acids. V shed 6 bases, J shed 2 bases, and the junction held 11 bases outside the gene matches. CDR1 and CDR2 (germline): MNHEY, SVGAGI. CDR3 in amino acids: CASRYQPDRANYGYTF. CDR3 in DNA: TGTGCCAGCAGGTACCAGCCGGACAGGGCAAACTATGGCTACACCTTC.

As DNA, the CDR3 is TGCGCCAGCAGTGAAGCGGGTACTAGGCAGCCCCAGCATTTT. This translates into CASSEAGTRQPQHF. The V and J genes are TRBV10-2 and TRBJ1-5; D is ambiguous. The CDR3 spans 14 residues. Per the germline V gene, CDR1 is WSHSY and CDR2 is SAAADI. Deletions cut 3 bases from V and 7 bases from J, with 13 bases between.

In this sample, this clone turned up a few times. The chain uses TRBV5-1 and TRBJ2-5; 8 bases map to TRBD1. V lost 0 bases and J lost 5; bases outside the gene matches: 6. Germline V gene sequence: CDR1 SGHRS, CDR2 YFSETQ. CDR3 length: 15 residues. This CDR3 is CASSLAAGGMETQYF. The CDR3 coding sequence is TGCGCCAGCAGCTTGGCGGCAGGGGGCATGGAGACCCAGTACTTC.

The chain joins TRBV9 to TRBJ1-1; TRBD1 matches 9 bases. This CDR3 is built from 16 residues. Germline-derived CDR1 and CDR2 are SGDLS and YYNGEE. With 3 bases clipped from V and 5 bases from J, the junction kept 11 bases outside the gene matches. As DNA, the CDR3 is TGTGCCAGCAGCGCCGGTCCGGGACAGGGAGGTACTGAAGCTTTCTTT. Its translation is CASSAGPGQGGTEAFF.

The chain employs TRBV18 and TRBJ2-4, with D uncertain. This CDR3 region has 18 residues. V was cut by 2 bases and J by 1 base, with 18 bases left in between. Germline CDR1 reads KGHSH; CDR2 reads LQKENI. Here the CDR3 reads CASSPVAVSGVAKNIQYF. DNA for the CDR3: TGTGCCAGCTCACCAGTCGCGGTGTCTGGGGTGGCCAAAAACATTCAGTACTTC.

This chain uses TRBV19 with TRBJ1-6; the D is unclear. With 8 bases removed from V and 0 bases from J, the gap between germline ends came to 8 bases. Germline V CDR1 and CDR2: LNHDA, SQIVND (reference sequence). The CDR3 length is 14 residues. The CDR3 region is CASCLSSYNSPLHF. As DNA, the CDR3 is TGTGCCAGTTGTCTGAGCTCCTATAATTCACCCCTCCACTTT.

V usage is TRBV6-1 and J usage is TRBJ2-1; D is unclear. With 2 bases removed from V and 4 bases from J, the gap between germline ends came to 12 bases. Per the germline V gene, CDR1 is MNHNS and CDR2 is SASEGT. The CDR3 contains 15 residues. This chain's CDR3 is CASSERLSSYNEQFF. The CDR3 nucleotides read TGTGCCAGCAGTGAAAGGTTGAGTTCATACAATGAGCAGTTCTTC.

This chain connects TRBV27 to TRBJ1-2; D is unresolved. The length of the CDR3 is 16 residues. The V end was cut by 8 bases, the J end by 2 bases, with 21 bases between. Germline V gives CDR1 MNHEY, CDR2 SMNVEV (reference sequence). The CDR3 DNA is TGTGCCAGCCGTACCCCCTCCCGAGAAAAGAACTATGGCTACACCTTC. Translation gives CASRTPSREKNYGYTF.

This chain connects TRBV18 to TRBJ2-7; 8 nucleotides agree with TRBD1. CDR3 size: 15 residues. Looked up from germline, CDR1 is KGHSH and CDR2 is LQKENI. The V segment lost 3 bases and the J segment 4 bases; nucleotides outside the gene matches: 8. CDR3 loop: CASSPPGTGGYEQYF. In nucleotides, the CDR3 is TGTGCCAGCTCACCCCCGGGGACAGGCGGTTACGAGCAGTACTTC.

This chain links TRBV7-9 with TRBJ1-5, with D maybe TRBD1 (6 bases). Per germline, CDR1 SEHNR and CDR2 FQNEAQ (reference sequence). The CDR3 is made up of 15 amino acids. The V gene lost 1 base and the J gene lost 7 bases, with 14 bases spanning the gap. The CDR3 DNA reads TGTGCCAGCAGCTTAGAGGGGGGGGTAAAGCAGCCCCAGCATTTT. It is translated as CASSLEGGVKQPQHF.

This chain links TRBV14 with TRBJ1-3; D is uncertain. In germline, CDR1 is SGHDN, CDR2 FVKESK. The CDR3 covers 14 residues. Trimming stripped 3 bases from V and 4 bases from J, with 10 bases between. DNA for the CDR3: TGTGCCAGCAGCCACCCAGGCCCGGGAAACACCATATATTTT. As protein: CASSHPGPGNTIYF. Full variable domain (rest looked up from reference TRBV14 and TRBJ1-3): EAGVTQFPSHSVIEKGQTVTLRCDPISGHDNLYWYRRVMGKEIKFLLHFVKESKQDESGMPNNRFLAERTGGTYSTLKVQPAELEDSGVYFCASSHPGPGNTIYFGEGSWLTVV.

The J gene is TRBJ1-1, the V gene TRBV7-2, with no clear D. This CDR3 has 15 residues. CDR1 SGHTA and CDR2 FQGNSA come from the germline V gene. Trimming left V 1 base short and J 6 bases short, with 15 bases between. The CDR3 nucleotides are TGTGCCAGCAGCTTAGGATATTTAGCGAGGTCTGAAGCTTTCTTT. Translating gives CASSLGYLARSEAFF.